Below are 5 T cell receptor beta chains sequenced from a single sample in a study of blood T cells in healthy people across ages. Primed by a sample-barcoded 5' primer and a J-beta primer mix, a second PCR proceeded for about 7 to 12 cycles. TCRdb analysed the 5' RACE reads with MiXCR anew, one entry per CDR3 protein. The profile covers hundreds of thousands of distinct CDR3 sequences, with less than 25% appearing a single time and approximately 10% taken by the ten largest. These data were also filed under a second study, of T cells of mothers and their children.

The specimen was blood. Receptors originate from a boy aged 5-17 years in good health.

This rearrangement joins TRBV28 to TRBJ2-7; tentative D call: TRBD1 (5 bases). Germline CDR1 is MDHEN and CDR2 is SYDVKM. The length of the CDR3 is 12 residues. Deletions cut 5 bases from V and 6 bases from J, with 11 bases between. The DNA of the CDR3 is TGTGCCAGCAGTCGTGACAGTCTCGAGCAGTACTTC. It encodes CASSRDSLEQYF.

This clonotype was seen more than once but under ten times. The chain carries TRBV27 and TRBJ1-2, with no clear D. The CDR3 spans 15 residues. Trimming cost V 2 bases and J 0 bases, with 10 bases left between them. Germline CDR1 reads MNHEY; CDR2 reads SMNVEV (reference sequence). The CDR3 coding sequence is TGTGCCAGCAGTTTACACCTCGGATCTAACTATGGCTACACCTTC. Translation gives CASSLHLGSNYGYTF.

The genes are TRBV5-8 and TRBJ2-7, with D possibly being TRBD1 (6 bases). Germline V lookup: CDR1 SGHTS, CDR2 YDEGEE. This CDR3 comprises 13 residues. Between the trimmed V and J ends, which lost 4 bases and 5 bases, there was a span of 13 bases. The CDR3 bases are TGTGCCAGCAGCCTCAGGGGCAGCGACGAGCAGTACTTC. Encoded protein: CASSLRGSDEQYF.

This rearrangement joins TRBV10-3 to TRBJ1-1; 11 nucleotides match TRBD1. V trimming: 4 bases; J trimming: 3 bases; junction bases outside the gene matches: 7. Germline CDR1 reads ENHRY; CDR2 reads SYGVKD. This CDR3 comprises 16 residues. Here the CDR3 reads CAISGRTGGADTEAFF. The CDR3 nucleotides are TGTGCCATCAGTGGCAGGACAGGGGGCGCCGACACTGAAGCTTTCTTT.

Only a few counts were recorded for this clonotype. This chain links TRBV5-1 with TRBJ2-5; a weak D match, TRBD1 (5 bases). CDR1 SGHRS and CDR2 YFSETQ come from the germline V gene. The CDR3 has 10 residues. In nucleotides, the CDR3 is TGCGCTCCCAAGGGGGAGACCCAGTACTTC. It encodes CAPKGETQYF. Using reference TRBV5-1 and TRBJ2-5 for the parts outside the CDR3, the full variable domain is KAGVTQTPRYLIKTRGQQVTLSCSPISGHRSVSWYQQTPGQGLQFLFEYFSETQRNKGNFPGRFSGRQFSNSRSEMNVSTLELGDSALYLCAPKGETQYFGPGTRLLVL.